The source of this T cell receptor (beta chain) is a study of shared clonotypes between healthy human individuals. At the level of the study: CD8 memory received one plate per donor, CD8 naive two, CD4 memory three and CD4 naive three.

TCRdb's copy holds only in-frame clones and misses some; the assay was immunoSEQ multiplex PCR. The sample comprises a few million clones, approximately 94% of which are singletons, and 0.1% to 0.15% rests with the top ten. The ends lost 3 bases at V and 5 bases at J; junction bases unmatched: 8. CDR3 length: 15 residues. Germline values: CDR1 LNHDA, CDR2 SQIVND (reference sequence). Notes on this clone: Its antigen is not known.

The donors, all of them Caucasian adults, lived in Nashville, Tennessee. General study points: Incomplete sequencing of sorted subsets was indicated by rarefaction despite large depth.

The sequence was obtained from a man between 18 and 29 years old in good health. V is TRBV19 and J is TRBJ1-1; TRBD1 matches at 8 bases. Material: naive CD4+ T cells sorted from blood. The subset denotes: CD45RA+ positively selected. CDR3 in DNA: TGTGCCAGTAGTATTGCCCAGGACAGGGTGACTGAAGCTTTCTTT. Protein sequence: CASSIAQDRVTEAFF.